The present T cell receptor (beta chain) was sequenced within a study of blood T cell repertoires in COVID-19. Study summary: Some COVID-19 samples were acute and others convalescent; all came from the United States, Italy and Spain. Sources were T cells, B-cell-depleted T cells, or PBMCs; the material itself was cDNA or gDNA.

CDR1 is MRHNA, CDR2 SNTAGT, per germline. This CDR3 region has 14 residues. Trimming cost V 10 bases and J 1 base; bases outside gene matches: 5. Original processing methods: The authors estimated nucleated cell counts from reference gene primer amplification. Data came from immunoSEQ multiplex PCR; TCRdb stores just in-frame clones and leaves some out. Clone size and V and J calls were adopted from that table, with D and trimming inferred from the DNA. The data show about 3,300 clones, over 70% seen once. The receptor comes from a human donor in a cohort sampled during active COVID-19. The V call is TRBV6-4, the J call TRBJ2-3; 10 nucleotides line up with TRBD1. The specimen was peripheral blood. The CDR3 region is CATGGTGGTDTQYF. DNA for the CDR3: TGTGCCACCGGGGGGACAGGGGGCACAGATACGCAGTATTTT.